This section outlines one TCR beta chain sequence together with its context. Generated by immunoSEQ multiplex PCR, the TCRdb table keeps only in-frame clones and is missing some. The repertoire holds approximately 48,000 clones, roughly nine tenths seen once, with 2.5% to 3.5% in the top ten. The data derive from a study of T cell changes during pregnancy in multiple sclerosis. The CDR3 has 16 residues. Looked up from germline, CDR1 is MNHEY and CDR2 is SMNVEV (reference sequence). The junction had 1 base not matched to a gene; V was cut back by 0 bases and J by 2 bases. J is TRBJ2-1 and V is TRBV27; TRBD2 matches at 10 bases. The sequence was collected from a female donor with multiple sclerosis, enrolled in a pregnancy study. Sequencing was performed on CD8+ T cells from peripheral blood mononuclear cells, taken before pregnancy. The CDR3 loop reads CASSLSAGGTYNEQFF. As DNA, the CDR3 is TGTGCCAGCAGTTTATCAGCGGGGGGGACCTACAATGAGCAGTTCTTC.